Listed below are T cell receptor beta chains from one sample, sequenced in a study of blood T cell repertoires in COVID-19. Sequenced by immunoSEQ multiplex PCR; TCRdb stores in-frame clones only, minus some. The sample gives 250,000 or so clones, around 84% of which show up once; under 8% is in the top ten. The sample taken for sequencing was PBMCs or T cells enriched from blood (not recorded which). All receptors come from a woman aged 50 to 60 who had been exposed to COVID-19. The conserved cysteine and the conserved F or W are not part of the CDR3 here.

TRBV28,ASDRGGGTDTQY
TRBV4-1,ASSQEESRLSGLFNNEQF
TRBV7-9,ASSFLDNEKLF
TRBV4-1,ASSQVSGGPYNEQF
TRBV30,AWSVSGGETQY
TRBV28,ASGRTGLSNTEAF
TRBV9,ASSASGTTYEQY
TRBV7-9,ASSPPGGTYEQY
TRBV10-3,AIKDAGGASSYNEQF
TRBV19,ASTPGLPSTGELF
TRBV5-4,ASSLADRGELRT
TRBV7-6,ASSLVLGTGYEQY
TRBV2,ASSFAGTRNTGELF
TRBV23-1,ASSPYSAGRGLNTEAF
TRBV6-5,ASSYNQFGGGYT
TRBV7-3,ASSPLGGHEQF
TRBV7-2,ASSFDRGKNTEAF
TRBV7-6,ASSNRGLHEQY
TRBV9,ASSVTGKGEKLF
TRBV7-9,ASSPQGGDQPQH
TRBV6-5,ASRQGPRAPLH
TRBV6-5,ASSTRTGRDTIY
TRBV12-3/TRBV12-4,ASSFGDNYGYT
TRBV9,ASSPHAGELF
TRBV15,ATSSEGGDAYGYT
TRBV28,ASRNGGYNSPLH
TRBV9,ASSTGQLNSGNTIY
TRBV6-2/TRBV6-3,ASSYVLGQGIYEQY
TRBV29-1,SVDGGQAPYEQY
TRBV2,ASRLTGVKDTEAF
TRBV18,ASSPANRQGDGYT
TRBV9,ASSATGTTNEKLF
TRBV7-9,ASSFYRDTEAF
TRBV5-8,ASSSNLFYGEKLF
TRBV27,ASSRSYSPLH
TRBV15,ATGQPNEKLF
TRBV9,ASSVSGTEDGQY
TRBV6-5,ASRHSGSEQY
TRBV6-5,ASSYSRAENTEAF
TRBV6-5,ASSFQGRETQY
TRBV19,ASRLQGNEAF
TRBV5-1,ASSLAGGNEQF
TRBV4-3,ASSSQGLAGVTGELF
TRBV2,ASAGSTGSEAF
TRBV6-1,ASSEAGLGGAPLNTIY
TRBV3-1/TRBV3-2,ASSQADHKLTAF
TRBV6-5,ASSEGGGQETQY
TRBV5-1,ASSLTGMADTQY
TRBV7-2,ASSLRMGGGVTDTQY
TRBV25-1,ASSEYKGLTTEAF